This T cell receptor beta chain comes out of a study of response to subunit inactivated influenza vaccine. Broader study findings: It was suggested by the authors that few new T cells are recruited by each seasonal influenza vaccination.

The table lists this clonotype with a few counts. Its target is unknown. TCRdb reanalysed the RT-PCR reads using MiXCR and keeps one entry per CDR3 protein. The data hold around 580,000 distinct CDR3 sequences, with 10% to 15% observed a single time. The germline V and J ends were trimmed by 1 base and 8 bases, with 9 bases remaining between them. Germline values: CDR1 SEHNR, CDR2 FQNEAQ (reference sequence). CDR3 length equals 13 residues. The TCR originated in a man aged 50 to 59 who received an inactivated influenza vaccine. J is TRBJ2-1 and V is TRBV7-9; D gene ambiguous. The input for sequencing was PBMCs from blood, taken on the day of vaccination. Here the CDR3 reads CASSLVVGDEQFF. The CDR3 DNA is TGTGCCAGCAGCTTAGTTGTGGGCGATGAGCAGTTCTTC.